This TCR beta chain was recovered during a study of blood T cell repertoires in COVID-19. On the study more broadly: Acute-phase and convalescent COVID-19 samples originated in the United States, Italy and Spain.

Profiling relied on immunoSEQ multiplex PCR, and the TCRdb table lists in-frame clones only, not all of them. The table has around 190,000 clones, under 85% seen once. The receptor was isolated from a woman aged 70 to 79 with COVID-19, enrolled during active disease. Sequenced input: peripheral blood.

The CDR3 spells CASSQGDRGTYYGYTF. DNA of the CDR3: TGCGCCAGCAGCCAGGGGGACCGGGGGACCTATTATGGCTACACCTTC. The V and J genes are TRBV4-3 and TRBJ1-2; possibly TRBD1 for D (5 bases). CDR1 is LGHNA and CDR2 is YSLEER in the germline V gene. V gave up 3 bases and J gave up 5 bases, with 19 bases separating them. The CDR3 is 16 residues long.